The 11 T cell receptor beta chains presented below share a single source sample, sequenced in a study of cytomegalovirus exposure and HLA in healthy donors (TCRdb year 2017). The library was built by means of the immunoSEQ multiplex PCR assay. The multiplex PCR relied on a mix of 60 forward primers for TCR Vbeta segments and 13 reverse primers for TCR Jbeta segments. TCRdb re-hosts the immuneACCESS table, in-frame sequences only. Its copies lack some clones; in the studies checked, an unresolved V gene accounts for under half of them, and the cause for the rest is not known. This sample lists about 130,000 clones; around 70% were detected once. 4% of the sample is taken by the ten largest. Sequenced sample: PBMCs. These receptors were collected from a man aged 35-49 years in good health and CMV-seropositive.

This clone was seen only a few times. This chain connects TRBV5-8 to TRBJ1-3; D is undetermined. Germline assignment: CDR1 SGHTS and CDR2 YDEGEE. V was pared by 0 bases and J by 2 bases, with 6 bases between. CDR3 length: 14 residues. The CDR3 reads CASSLVAAGNTIYF. As DNA, the CDR3 is TGTGCCAGCAGCTTGGTGGCTGCTGGAAACACCATATATTTT. Full variable domain (outside the CDR3, taken from reference TRBV5-8 and TRBJ1-3): EAGVTQSPTHLIKTRGQQATLRCSPISGHTSVYWYQQALGLGLQFLLWYDEGEERNRGNFPPRFSGRQFPNYSSELNVNALELEDSALYLCASSLVAAGNTIYFGEGSWLTVV.

This clone appeared once. The chain joins TRBV5-1 to TRBJ2-7; D gene uncertain. The CDR3 is 13 amino acids. CDR1 is SGHRS and CDR2 is YFSETQ in the germline V gene. V lost 1 base to trimming and J lost 0 bases, with 5 bases between them. The CDR3: CASSLRSSYEQYF. Here the CDR3 DNA reads TGCGCCAGCAGCTTGAGGAGCTCCTACGAGCAGTACTTC.

The V call is TRBV5-4, the J call TRBJ1-6, with D possibly TRBD1 on 6 matching bases. With 4 bases removed from V and 6 bases from J, the gap between germline ends came to 14 bases. The germline gives CDR1 SGHNT, CDR2 YYREEE (reference sequence). The CDR3 covers 15 residues. CDR3 sequence (DNA): TGTGCCAGCAGCCCAGACATCAGGGGTAATTCACCCCTCCACTTT. This translates into CASSPDIRGNSPLHF.

This chain uses TRBV5-1 with TRBJ1-3; 8 nucleotides line up with TRBD1. Germline V gene sequence: CDR1 SGHRS, CDR2 YFSETQ. The CDR3 runs 16 residues. The trim removed 2 bases at V and 0 bases at J, leaving 4 bases unmatched. CDR3 DNA: TGCGCCAGCAGCTTTGACAGGGGTAGCTCTGGAAACACCATATATTTT. Amino acid sequence: CASSFDRGSSGNTIYF. Looking up the rest from reference TRBV5-1 and TRBJ1-3 gives the full variable domain: KAGVTQTPRYLIKTRGQQVTLSCSPISGHRSVSWYQQTPGQGLQFLFEYFSETQRNKGNFPGRFSGRQFSNSRSEMNVSTLELGDSALYLCASSFDRGSSGNTIYFGEGSWLTVV.

This clone was seen a few times. The V gene is TRBV28, the J gene TRBJ1-5, with no clear D. Germline CDR1 and CDR2: MDHEN and SYDVKM. There are 14 residues in the CDR3. V dropped 3 bases and J dropped 9 bases, with 15 bases sitting between them. CDR3 bases: TGTGCCAGCAGTTTCGCGGTGCAGTCGACGCCCCAGCATTTT. This sequence encodes CASSFAVQSTPQHF.

The chain links TRBV27 to TRBJ2-7, with D unclear. The CDR3 has 11 amino acids. Germline V lookup: CDR1 MNHEY, CDR2 SMNVEV (reference sequence). V was pared by 5 bases and J by 5 bases, with 7 bases between. Written as DNA, the CDR3 is TGTGCCAGCAGTACGCGGAACGAGCAGTACTTC. It is translated as CASSTRNEQYF.

The chain couples TRBV5-1 to TRBJ1-5; 8 nucleotides agree with TRBD1. V lost 5 bases to trimming and J lost 5 bases; unmatched junction nucleotides: 9. Germline CDR1 and CDR2: SGHRS and YFSETQ. This CDR3 comprises 15 residues. The CDR3 DNA is TGCGCCAGCAGTTCCGGACAGGGTAGGGATCAGCCCCAGCATTTT. Residues: CASSSGQGRDQPQHF.

This chain uses TRBV5-6 with TRBJ2-7; TRBD2 aligns across 8 bases. This CDR3 contains 15 residues. CDR1 SGHDT and CDR2 YYEEEE come from the germline V gene. V trimming: 3 bases; J trimming: 6 bases; junction bases outside the gene matches: 11. The CDR3: CASSSGGRGASEQYF. The CDR3 DNA sequence: TGTGCCAGCAGCTCGGGGGGGAGGGGCGCGTCCGAGCAGTACTTC.

This clone was detected only once. The chain combines TRBV6-5 with TRBJ2-7; unclear D gene. V lost 6 bases to trimming and J lost 7 bases, with 19 bases between them. The germline CDR1 and CDR2 sequences are MNHEY and SVGAGI. The CDR3 covers 14 residues. The CDR3 reads CASSRPGLITEQYF. The CDR3 DNA reads TGTGCCAGCAGCCGCCCAGGTCTTATAACGGAGCAGTACTTC.

V is TRBV28 and J is TRBJ1-3; D perhaps matches TRBD1 (6 bases). Trimming took off 3 bases at V and 4 bases at J, with 10 bases between the two ends. Germline V gene sequence: CDR1 MDHEN, CDR2 SYDVKM. This CDR3 is built from 14 residues. The DNA of the CDR3 is TGTGCCAGCAGTTTCGGGGGGGCCGGAAACACCATATATTTT. This gives the protein CASSFGGAGNTIYF. Looking up the rest from reference TRBV28 and TRBJ1-3 gives the full variable domain: DVKVTQSSRYLVKRTGEKVFLECVQDMDHENMFWYRQDPGLGLRLIYFSYDVKMKEKGDIPEGYSVSREKKERFSLILESASTNQTSMYLCASSFGGAGNTIYFGEGSWLTVV.

V is TRBV7-9 and J is TRBJ1-1; 9 bases line up with TRBD1. Germline CDR1 SEHNR, CDR2 FQNEAQ (reference sequence). There are 13 residues in the CDR3. V lost 4 bases, J lost 7 bases, and 4 bases stayed unmatched. DNA for the CDR3: TGTGCCAGCAGCTGGACAGGGGAGGGTGAAGCTTTCTTT. This sequence encodes CASSWTGEGEAFF.